This T cell receptor beta chain was profiled in a study of blood T cell repertoires in COVID-19. At the level of the study: The samples span acute and convalescent COVID-19 from the United States, Italy and Spain. PBMCs, B-cell-depleted T cells, or T cells provided the cDNA or gDNA that made up the material.

Authors' methods: Amplifying reference gene primers gave estimates of nucleated cell counts. Clones were read by immunoSEQ multiplex PCR, and TCRdb kept only the in-frame ones, dropping some. The DNA was the basis for D and trimming; V, J and clone size are from that table. Of tens of thousands of clones in the sample, 84% are singletons; the top ten hold approximately 12%. Germline V gene data show CDR1 as MGHDK and CDR2 as SYGVNS. The V end lost 1 base, the J end lost 5 bases, and 10 bases lay between the germline ends. This CDR3 has 14 residues. This receptor was identified in a human donor in a cohort sampled during active COVID-19. J is TRBJ2-3 and V is TRBV25-1; D is possibly TRBD1 (5 bases). Specimen: peripheral blood. CDR3 protein: CASSELGREDTQYF. In nucleotides, the CDR3 is TGTGCCAGCAGTGAATTGGGCAGGGAAGATACGCAGTATTTT. The full variable domain, completed using reference TRBV25-1 and TRBJ2-3, is EADIYQTPRYLVIGTGKKITLECSQTMGHDKMYWYQQDPGMELHLIHYSYGVNSTEKGDLSSESTVSRIRTEHFPLTLESARPSHTSQYLCASSELGREDTQYFGPGTRLTVL.